Following are 29 T cell receptor beta chains from one sample sequenced in a study of blood T cell repertoires in COVID-19. TCRdb keeps only in-frame clones here, not all; method: immunoSEQ multiplex PCR. The sample has about 220,000 clones, roughly 85% seen once. The sequencing sample was made of peripheral blood. Every receptor here comes from a woman aged 40 to 55 with active or convalescent COVID-19.

The chain recombines TRBV6-2 or TRBV6-3 with TRBJ1-1; TRBD1 might be the D (6 bases). V was shortened by 4 bases and J by 6 bases, with 18 bases between the two germline ends. The CDR3 contains 15 residues. CDR1 and CDR2 (germline): MNHEY, SVGEGT. The CDR3: CASSSQGFGVPEAFF. DNA for the CDR3: TGTGCCAGCAGTTCCCAGGGGTTCGGGGTACCTGAAGCTTTCTTT.

The chain joins TRBV4-3 to TRBJ2-3, with 13 nucleotides matching TRBD2. Germline V gene data show CDR1 as LGHNA and CDR2 as YSLEER. J gave up 2 bases and V 3 bases, and 8 bases lay outside the gene matches. CDR3 length: 18 amino acids. CDR3 in DNA: TGCGCCAGCAGCCATCGGGGGACTAGCGGGGACCCCACAGATACGCAGTATTTT. This sequence encodes CASSHRGTSGDPTDTQYF.

V gene TRBV5-1 combines with J gene TRBJ2-5, with 10 bases lining up with TRBD1. The CDR3 has 14 residues. Germline V gene lookup returns CDR1 SGHRS and CDR2 YFSETQ. V was pared by 1 base and J by 5 bases, with 2 bases of the junction left unmatched. The CDR3 DNA reads as TGCGCCAGCAGCTTGAGACAGGGGGCGGAGACCCAGTACTTC. Protein sequence: CASSLRQGAETQYF. The full variable domain, rest sourced from reference TRBV5-1 and TRBJ2-5, is KAGVTQTPRYLIKTRGQQVTLSCSPISGHRSVSWYQQTPGQGLQFLFEYFSETQRNKGNFPGRFSGRQFSNSRSEMNVSTLELGDSALYLCASSLRQGAETQYFGPGTRLLVL.

The CDR3 DNA reads TGCAGCGTTGACCCAGCGGGAACATACAATGAGCAGTTCTTC. This encodes CSVDPAGTYNEQFF. This sequence joins TRBV29-1 and TRBJ2-1; TRBD2 matches at 7 bases. Germline CDR1 and CDR2: SQVTM and ANQGSEA. This CDR3 is built from 14 residues. Trimming at V came to 3 bases and at J to 4 bases, leaving 6 bases not matched to a gene.

DNA for the CDR3: TGCGCCAGCAGCGTAGTCGGGGTGCCAGATACGCAGTATTTT. Its translation: CASSVVGVPDTQYF. V gene TRBV5-1 combines with J gene TRBJ2-3, with a possible D match to TRBD2 (5 bases). This CDR3 comprises 14 residues. The ends were cut back, 4 bases at V and 4 bases at J, with 13 bases in the middle. Germline V CDR1 and CDR2: SGHRS, YFSETQ.

V and J are TRBV3-1 (or the pseudogene TRBV3-2) and TRBJ1-3; 8 bases are a match to TRBD1. CDR1 LGHDT and CDR2 YNNKEL come from the germline V gene (reference sequence). The CDR3 covers 15 residues. V trimming: 2 bases; J trimming: 5 bases; junction bases outside the gene matches: 5. The CDR3 sequence is CASSQPGGTRNTIYF. The CDR3 DNA is TGTGCCAGCAGCCAACCAGGGGGCACAAGAAACACCATATATTTT.

The chain has TRBV27 and TRBJ2-7, with 10 nucleotides matching TRBD1. Germline CDR1 MNHEY, CDR2 SMNVEV (reference sequence). The junction had 8 bases not matched to a gene; V was cut back by 6 bases and J by 3 bases. There are 15 residues in the CDR3. The CDR3 sequence is CASSRSGTGDYEQYF. The CDR3 bases are TGTGCCAGCAGCCGTTCCGGGACAGGGGACTACGAGCAGTACTTC.

The sample holds one count of this clone. J is TRBJ1-4 and V is TRBV19, with D tentatively TRBD1 (5 bases). Deletions cut 6 bases from V and 8 bases from J, with 13 bases between. Germline V lookup: CDR1 LNHDA, CDR2 SQIVND (reference sequence). CDR3 length: 13 amino acids. In DNA, the CDR3 is TGTGCCAGTAGCCAGGGTCTCCCCGAAAAACTGTTTTTT. Translated: CASSQGLPEKLFF.

The chain recombines TRBV10-3 with TRBJ2-5; possible D gene TRBD2, 5 bases. This CDR3 is built from 16 residues. Trimming pared 3 bases from V and 1 base from J, leaving 15 bases between. Germline V lookup: CDR1 ENHRY, CDR2 SYGVKD. The CDR3 DNA is TGTGCCATCAGTGATACCCGGGGAAATACCCAAGAGACCCAGTACTTC. It yields the protein CAISDTRGNTQETQYF.

CDR3: CASSRRDRGNDGYTF. CDR3 nucleotide sequence: TGTGCCAGCAGCCGGCGGGACAGGGGAAACGATGGCTACACCTTC. V usage is TRBV3-1 (or the pseudogene TRBV3-2) and J usage is TRBJ1-2; 10 bases agree with TRBD1. Germline V lookup: CDR1 LGHDT, CDR2 YNNKEL (reference sequence). The CDR3 consists of 15 residues. Trimming at V came to 4 bases and at J to 6 bases, leaving 8 bases not matched to a gene.

The rearrangement uses TRBV28 and TRBJ2-7; maybe TRBD2 (5 bases). V was clipped by 4 bases and J by 3 bases, with 13 bases between them. Germline CDR1 reads MDHEN; CDR2 reads SYDVKM. CDR3 size: 14 residues. CDR3 sequence (DNA): TGTGCCAGCAGTTCGGGGATTACGGGCTACGAGCAGTACTTC. This translates into CASSSGITGYEQYF.

The chain is built from TRBV24-1 and TRBJ1-2; no clear D gene. Germline values: CDR1 KGHDR, CDR2 SFDVKD. Between the trimmed V and J ends, which lost 1 base and 3 bases, there was a span of 8 bases. This CDR3 spans 14 amino acids. The CDR3 region has the DNA TGTGCCACCAGTGATTTCCGAACAGACTATGGCTACACCTTC. As protein: CATSDFRTDYGYTF.

This chain links TRBV18 with TRBJ1-3; 7 nucleotides align to TRBD1. Germline loops: CDR1 KGHSH, CDR2 LQKENI. V lost 3 bases to trimming and J lost 4 bases; unmatched junction nucleotides: 9. CDR3 length: 16 residues. The CDR3 region is CASSPNRGTLGNTIYF. The CDR3 coding sequence is TGTGCCAGCTCACCCAACAGGGGAACTCTAGGAAACACCATATATTTT.

The chain has TRBV5-1 and TRBJ1-1; 7 bases agree with TRBD1. The CDR3 totals 16 residues. CDR1 is SGHRS, CDR2 YFSETQ, per germline. Trimming cost V 0 bases and J 3 bases; bases outside gene matches: 8. CDR3 DNA: TGCGCCAGCAGCTTGGGGCGGGACAGCTCCGACACTGAAGCTTTCTTT. This gives the protein CASSLGRDSSDTEAFF.

This clone was found a few times. A much larger clone lies one base from this, so it may be a read error. The sample carries other DNA sequences with the same CDR3. CDR3: CASSPPSSYNEQFF. CDR3 DNA sequence: TGCGCCAGCAGCCCACCGAGCTCCTACAATGAGCAGTTCTTC. The chain is built from TRBV4-1 and TRBJ2-1; D not certain. Germline-derived CDR1 and CDR2 are MGHRA and YSYEKL. Trimming removed 4 bases from V and 0 bases from J, with 7 bases in between. The CDR3 runs to 14 residues.

The chain carries TRBV30 and TRBJ1-1, with 7 bases lining up with TRBD1. This CDR3 comprises 14 residues. CDR1 and CDR2 from the germline V gene are GTSNPN and SVGIG (reference sequence). Germline trimming cut 0 bases from V and 5 bases from J; bases unmatched to any gene: 6. CDR3 DNA sequence: TGTGCCTGGAGTGTACAAGGGGGCGGAACTGAAGCTTTCTTT. It yields the protein CAWSVQGGGTEAFF.

The V call is TRBV24-1, the J call TRBJ2-7, with TRBD1 as a possible D gene (6 bases). V dropped 3 bases and J dropped 4 bases, with 9 bases sitting between them. This CDR3 contains 13 residues. Per the germline V gene, CDR1 is KGHDR and CDR2 is SFDVKD. The CDR3: CATSDTTGYEQYF. The CDR3 DNA is TGTGCCACCAGTGATACTACAGGGTACGAGCAGTACTTC.

The chain's CDR3 is CASILGGAGVRETQYF. CDR3 nucleotide sequence: TGTGCCAGCATCCTGGGCGGCGCGGGAGTGAGAGAGACCCAGTACTTC. The chain links TRBV28 to TRBJ2-5; 7 bases match TRBD2. Germline CDR1 reads MDHEN; CDR2 reads SYDVKM. J was trimmed by 4 bases and V by 7 bases; bases with no gene match: 15. The CDR3 is 16 residues long.

The rearrangement uses TRBV4-2 and TRBJ1-3; possible D gene TRBD1, 5 bases. Looked up from germline, CDR1 is LGHNA and CDR2 is YNFKEQ. This CDR3 is 18 amino acids long. V was shortened by 5 bases and J by 0 bases, with 20 bases between the two germline ends. CDR3 in amino acids: CASSKGSLLLDSGNTIYF. In nucleotides, the CDR3 is TGTGCCAGCAGCAAGGGGTCTCTCCTTCTGGACTCTGGAAACACCATATATTTT.

The CDR3 DNA is TGTGCCAGCAGCTTAAGCAGCCCGAGGTCCTACAATGAGCAGTTCTTC. Translating it yields CASSLSSPRSYNEQFF. V and J are TRBV7-8 and TRBJ2-1; no reliable D call. Germline loops: CDR1 SGHVS, CDR2 FQNEAQ. The CDR3 sequence is 16 residues long. The V and J ends lost 2 bases and 1 base respectively, with 12 bases between them.

V and J are TRBV2 and TRBJ1-6; no clear D gene. The CDR3 contains 13 residues. CDR1 SNHLY and CDR2 FYNNEI come from the germline V gene. The germline V and J ends were trimmed by 8 bases and 0 bases, with 5 bases remaining between them. This CDR3 reads CASLGSYNSPLHF. The CDR3 DNA follows: TGTGCCAGCCTAGGCTCCTATAATTCACCCCTCCACTTT.

V is TRBV5-1 and J is TRBJ1-1; TRBD1 aligns across 8 bases. V dropped 3 bases and J dropped 4; count of bases not matched to a gene: 5. This CDR3 spans 14 amino acids. Germline CDR1 and CDR2: SGHRS and YFSETQ. CDR3 in amino acids: CASSWGDRTTEAFF. The DNA for the CDR3 is TGCGCCAGCAGCTGGGGGGACAGGACCACTGAAGCTTTCTTT.

The genes are TRBV6-5 and TRBJ2-5; D is possibly TRBD1 (5 bases). This CDR3 is built from 13 residues. Looked up from germline, CDR1 is MNHEY and CDR2 is SVGAGI. V was clipped by 4 bases and J by 5 bases, with 11 bases between them. The CDR3 is CASSWGGGETQYF. CDR3 nucleotides: TGTGCCAGCAGTTGGGGCGGCGGTGAGACCCAGTACTTC.

The chain links TRBV30 to TRBJ1-1; D not resolved. The CDR3 is 17 residues long. V was cut by 5 bases and J by 6 bases, with 28 bases left in between. Germline CDR1 GTSNPN, CDR2 SVGIG (reference sequence). As DNA, the CDR3 is TGTGCCTGGGACCCACCCCAACCGGGTCCCTCCTTCGCTGAAGCTTTCTTT. This translates into CAWDPPQPGPSFAEAFF.

This chain uses TRBV11-3 with TRBJ2-2, with D possibly TRBD2 on 7 matching bases. Trimming removed 1 base at V and 6 bases at J, with 12 bases between. Germline loops: CDR1 SGHNT, CDR2 YENEEA. The CDR3 contains 15 residues. CDR3 amino acids: CASSLGAGAPGELFF. CDR3 bases: TGTGCCAGCAGCTTAGGTGCGGGGGCCCCCGGGGAGCTGTTTTTT.

This chain connects TRBV5-5 to TRBJ1-5; tentative D call: TRBD1 (5 bases). This CDR3 comprises 14 residues. V lost 4 bases and J lost 4, with 12 bases in between. Germline CDR1 reads SGHKS; CDR2 reads YYEKEE (reference sequence). The CDR3 bases are TGTGCCAGCAGCCAATCCTCAGGGAATCAGCCCCAGCATTTT. It is translated as CASSQSSGNQPQHF.

The CDR3 region is CASRRLASGGSPGLYNEQFF. CDR3 coding DNA: TGTGCAAGTCGCCGGCTGGCTAGCGGGGGATCCCCGGGTCTTTACAATGAGCAGTTCTTC. V gene TRBV12-2 combines with J gene TRBJ2-1; the D call of TRBD2 is as the table states it, not checked on the DNA. TRBV12-2 is marked as a pseudogene. The CDR3 contains 20 residues.

The genes are TRBV19 and TRBJ2-1, with 9 bases matching TRBD1. J lost 4 bases, V lost 4 bases, and 5 bases had no gene match. The CDR3 is 15 residues long. CDR1 is LNHDA, CDR2 SQIVND, per germline (reference sequence). Here the CDR3 reads CASSTRQGGYNEQFF. CDR3 coding DNA: TGTGCCAGTAGTACGCGACAGGGGGGGTACAATGAGCAGTTCTTC.

This clone showed up just once. This chain joins TRBV3-1 (or the pseudogene TRBV3-2) and TRBJ2-5, with 7 bases identical to TRBD2. After removal of 2 bases from V and 1 base from J, the junction contained 4 bases not matched to a gene. The germline CDR1 and CDR2 sequences are LGHDT and YNNKEL (reference sequence). The CDR3 has 15 amino acids. CDR3 sequence (DNA): TGTGCCAGCAGCCAAATGGCGGGAGCCCAAGAGACCCAGTACTTC. Its translation: CASSQMAGAQETQYF.